The 18 T cell receptor beta chains below all came from one sample that was sequenced in a study of blood T cell repertoires in COVID-19 (dated by TCRdb to 2020 to 2021). Library preparation employed the immunoSEQ multiplex PCR assay. TCRdb's version of the immuneACCESS table is confined to in-frame rearrangements and falls short of the full clone set. An unresolved V gene accounts for under half of the shortfall where checked; the remainder is of unknown origin. For this sample there are roughly 130,000 clones; roughly 84% appear just once. Under 10% of the sample lies in the top ten. Sequencing input: peripheral blood. The receptors were gathered from a man aged 30-40 years with COVID-19, enrolled during active disease.

The chain uses TRBV27 and TRBJ1-1; possible D gene TRBD1, 5 bases. The CDR3 has 14 amino acids. V dropped 2 bases and J dropped 0 bases, with 7 bases sitting between them. CDR1 is MNHEY, CDR2 SMNVEV, per germline (reference sequence). CDR3 bases: TGTGCCAGCAGTTTAGGGGGGATGAACACTGAAGCTTTCTTT. Protein sequence: CASSLGGMNTEAFF.

V gene TRBV5-8 combines with J gene TRBJ2-3; D is undetermined. Trimming removed 2 bases from V and 1 base from J, with 5 bases in between. Germline lookup yields CDR1 SGHTS and CDR2 YDEGEE. This CDR3 has 13 residues. The CDR3 spells CASSLRGTDTQYF. CDR3 sequence (DNA): TGTGCCAGCAGCTTAAGAGGCACAGATACGCAGTATTTT.

This clone was seen more than once but under ten times. The chain has TRBV19 and TRBJ2-2; TRBD2 might be the D (6 bases). Germline V gives CDR1 LNHDA, CDR2 SQIVND (reference sequence). The ends were cut back, 1 base at V and 0 bases at J, with 9 bases in the middle. This CDR3 contains 16 residues. DNA for the CDR3: TGTGCCAGTAGTATAGGGTGGACTACGAACACCGGGGAGCTGTTTTTT. Translating gives CASSIGWTTNTGELFF.

The chain employs TRBV6-2 or TRBV6-3 and TRBJ2-5; 14 nucleotides agree with TRBD2. CDR3 size: 17 residues. Per the germline V gene, CDR1 is MNHEY and CDR2 is SVGEGT. V trimming: 5 bases; J trimming: 4 bases; junction bases outside the gene matches: 9. CDR3: CASSRPRLAGGGETQYF. The CDR3 region has the DNA TGTGCCAGCAGTCGTCCGAGACTAGCGGGAGGGGGAGAGACCCAGTACTTC.

The chain combines TRBV19 with TRBJ1-1; 7 bases fit TRBD1. V lost 10 bases and J lost 5; bases outside the gene matches: 10. Germline CDR1 reads LNHDA; CDR2 reads SQIVND (reference sequence). This CDR3 is 13 amino acids long. The CDR3 DNA follows: TGTGCCACCCAACAGGGGAGGAGGACTGAAGCTTTCTTT. Translated, it gives CATQQGRRTEAFF.

The sample holds one count of this clone. V is TRBV25-1 and J is TRBJ1-4; TRBD1 might be the D (5 bases). CDR1 MGHDK and CDR2 SYGVNS come from the germline V gene. This CDR3 has 17 residues. V shed 1 base and J shed 8 bases, with 20 bases lying between them. The CDR3 protein is CASSEFSSGKLNEKLFF. The CDR3 DNA reads as TGTGCCAGCAGTGAATTTTCATCAGGGAAGCTGAACGAAAAACTGTTTTTT.

V gene TRBV6-6 combines with J gene TRBJ1-1; 7 bases are a match to TRBD1. Per the germline V gene, CDR1 is MNHNY and CDR2 is SVGAGI (reference sequence). V shed 6 bases and J 11 bases; nucleotides not matched to a gene: 6. This CDR3 is 11 amino acids long. The CDR3 sequence: CASSPTGRAFF. The DNA of the CDR3 is TGTGCCAGCAGCCCGACAGGGAGGGCTTTCTTT.

This sequence joins TRBV11-2 and TRBJ1-2; no definite D call. The CDR3 length is 11 residues. V was cut by 5 bases and J by 8 bases, with 9 bases left in between. Germline CDR1 reads SGHAT; CDR2 reads FQNNGV. The CDR3 region is CASSASSGYTF. CDR3 DNA sequence: TGTGCCAGCAGCGCCTCGAGCGGCTACACCTTC.

The chain couples TRBV30 to TRBJ1-6, with 7 bases identical to TRBD1. This CDR3 is 14 amino acids long. The junction had 9 bases not matched to a gene; V was cut back by 2 bases and J by 11 bases. The germline gives CDR1 GTSNPN, CDR2 SVGIG (reference sequence). The CDR3 protein is CAWSPGGQGPPLHF. CDR3 sequence (DNA): TGTGCCTGGAGTCCAGGGGGTCAGGGTCCACCCCTCCACTTT.

The V and J genes are TRBV2 and TRBJ2-3; 15 bases agree with TRBD2. The CDR3 runs to 17 residues. J gave up 0 bases and V 5 bases, and 3 bases lay outside the gene matches. The germline gives CDR1 SNHLY, CDR2 FYNNEI. In nucleotides, the CDR3 is TGTGCCAGCAGTCGGACTAGCGGGAGGGGGAGCACAGATACGCAGTATTTT. Its translation is CASSRTSGRGSTDTQYF. The whole variable domain, filled in from reference TRBV2 and TRBJ2-3, reads EPEVTQTPSHQVTQMGQEVILRCVPISNHLYFYWYRQILGQKVEFLVSFYNNEISEKSEIFDDQFSVERPDGSNFTLKIRSTKLEDSAMYFCASSRTSGRGSTDTQYFGPGTRLTVL.

The J gene is TRBJ2-2, the V gene TRBV7-3; 7 bases map to TRBD2. V trimming: 7 bases; J trimming: 6 bases; junction bases outside the gene matches: 8. Germline CDR1 SGHTA, CDR2 FQGTGA. The CDR3 is 14 amino acids. CDR3: CASKTRGGSGELFF. CDR3 bases: TGTGCCAGCAAAACCCGGGGAGGGTCCGGGGAGCTGTTTTTT.

The chain employs TRBV5-1 and TRBJ1-1; perhaps TRBD1 as D (5 bases). The germline gives CDR1 SGHRS, CDR2 YFSETQ. This CDR3 spans 13 amino acids. V lost 0 bases and J lost 3, with 6 bases in between. The CDR3 coding sequence is TGCGCCAGCAGCTTGGGACAGTACACTGAAGCTTTCTTT. Residues: CASSLGQYTEAFF.

The DNA of the CDR3 is TGCGCCAGCAGCTTCGGGGTGGATACGCAGTATTTT. As protein: CASSFGVDTQYF. The chain uses TRBV5-1 and TRBJ2-3, with D perhaps TRBD2 (5 bases). The V end lost 2 bases, the J end lost 6 bases, and 7 bases lay between the germline ends. This CDR3 contains 12 residues. Germline V gene sequence: CDR1 SGHRS, CDR2 YFSETQ.

This chain connects TRBV6-2 or TRBV6-3 to TRBJ2-1; 8 bases map to TRBD2. The V gene end was trimmed by 3 bases and the J gene end by 2 bases; junction bases not matched to a gene: 3. Germline-derived CDR1 and CDR2 are MNHEY and SVGEGT. CDR3 length: 15 residues. The CDR3 region is CASSYGGRTYNEQFF. The CDR3 nucleotides are TGTGCCAGCAGTTATGGCGGGAGGACCTACAATGAGCAGTTCTTC.

In its sample, this clone was seen once. The chain is built from TRBV7-8 and TRBJ1-5; D gene uncertain. The CDR3 length is 13 residues. CDR1 is SGHVS and CDR2 is FQNEAQ in the germline V gene. Between the trimmed V and J ends, which lost 5 bases and 7 bases, there was a span of 12 bases. The CDR3 DNA reads TGTGCCAGCAGCGTTAACTTCGAGCAGCCCCAGCATTTT. It yields the protein CASSVNFEQPQHF.

The V call is TRBV2, the J call TRBJ2-5; TRBD2 might be the D (6 bases). CDR3 length: 14 amino acids. Germline CDR1 is SNHLY and CDR2 is FYNNEI. V was cut by 6 bases and J by 5 bases, with 16 bases left in between. The CDR3 nucleotides are TGTGCCAGCAGAGCGACTAGTGGGGGGGAGACCCAGTACTTC. This codes for CASRATSGGETQYF.

V gene TRBV28 combines with J gene TRBJ2-7; D gene ambiguous. The CDR3 sequence is 12 residues long. Germline V gives CDR1 MDHEN, CDR2 SYDVKM. Trimming removed 1 base from V and 6 bases from J, with 7 bases in between. This CDR3 reads CASSLLTGEQYF. The DNA for the CDR3 is TGTGCCAGCAGTTTATTAACTGGCGAGCAGTACTTC.

The J gene is TRBJ2-1, the V gene TRBV3-1 (or the pseudogene TRBV3-2); possible D gene TRBD2, 5 bases. V was cut by 0 bases and J by 8 bases, with 17 bases left in between. CDR3 size: 16 residues. Looked up from germline, CDR1 is LGHDT and CDR2 is YNNKEL (reference sequence). DNA of the CDR3: TGTGCCAGCAGCCAAGATCTGCTAGCCCAAAGGGATGAGCAGTTCTTC. Translation gives CASSQDLLAQRDEQFF.